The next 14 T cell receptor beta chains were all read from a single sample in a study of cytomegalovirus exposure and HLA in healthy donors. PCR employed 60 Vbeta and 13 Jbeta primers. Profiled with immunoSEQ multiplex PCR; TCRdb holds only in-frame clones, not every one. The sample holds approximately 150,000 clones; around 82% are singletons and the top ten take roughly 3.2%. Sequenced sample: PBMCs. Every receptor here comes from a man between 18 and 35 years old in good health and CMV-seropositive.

This CDR3 is CASSLRGLASYNEQFF. DNA for the CDR3: TGTGCCAGCAGCCTTAGAGGACTAGCCTCCTACAATGAGCAGTTCTTC. The chain is built from TRBV11-2 and TRBJ2-1; 8 positions agree with TRBD2. V dropped 5 bases and J dropped 0; count of bases not matched to a gene: 6. Looked up from germline, CDR1 is SGHAT and CDR2 is FQNNGV. The CDR3 spans 16 residues.

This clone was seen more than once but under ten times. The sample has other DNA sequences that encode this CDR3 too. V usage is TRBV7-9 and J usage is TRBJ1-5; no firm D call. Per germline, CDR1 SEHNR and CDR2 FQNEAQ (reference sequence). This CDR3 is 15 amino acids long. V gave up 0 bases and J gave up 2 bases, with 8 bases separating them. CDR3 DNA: TGTGCCAGCAGCTTAGCCGCGGGCGGCAATCAGCCCCAGCATTTT. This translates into CASSLAAGGNQPQHF. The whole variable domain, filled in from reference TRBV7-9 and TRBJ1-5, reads DTGVSQNPRHKITKRGQNVTFRCDPISEHNRLYWYRQTLGQGPEFLTYFQNEAQLEKSRLLSDRFSAERPKGSFSTLEIQRTEQGDSAMYLCASSLAAGGNQPQHFGDGTRLSIL.

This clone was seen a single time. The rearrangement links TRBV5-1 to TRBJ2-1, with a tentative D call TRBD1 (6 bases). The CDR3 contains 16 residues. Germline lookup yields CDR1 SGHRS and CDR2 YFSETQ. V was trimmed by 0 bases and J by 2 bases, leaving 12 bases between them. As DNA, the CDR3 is TGCGCCAGCAGCTTGGAGCAGGGGAACCCCTACAATGAGCAGTTCTTC. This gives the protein CASSLEQGNPYNEQFF.

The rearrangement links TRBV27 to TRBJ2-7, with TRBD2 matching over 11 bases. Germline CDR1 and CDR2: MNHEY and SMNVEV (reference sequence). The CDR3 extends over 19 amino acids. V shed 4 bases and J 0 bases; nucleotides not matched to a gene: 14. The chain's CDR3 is CASSSPTGTSGGSSYEQYF. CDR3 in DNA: TGTGCCAGCAGTTCCCCCACTGGGACTAGCGGTGGGAGCTCCTACGAGCAGTACTTC.

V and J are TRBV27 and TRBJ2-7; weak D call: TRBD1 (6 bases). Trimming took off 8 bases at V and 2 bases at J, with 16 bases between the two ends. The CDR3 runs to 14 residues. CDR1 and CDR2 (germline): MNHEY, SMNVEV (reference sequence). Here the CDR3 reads CASGLQGSPYEQYF. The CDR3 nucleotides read TGTGCCAGCGGATTACAGGGCAGCCCCTACGAGCAGTACTTC.

CDR3 nucleotides: TGTGCCAGCAGCGTAGAAGGGGGATGGGAGACCCAGTACTTC. Protein: CASSVEGGWETQYF. The chain is built from TRBV9 and TRBJ2-5, with D perhaps TRBD1 (6 bases). CDR3 length: 14 residues. Germline V gene lookup returns CDR1 SGDLS and CDR2 YYNGEE. V was cut by 0 bases and J by 5 bases, with 11 bases left in between.

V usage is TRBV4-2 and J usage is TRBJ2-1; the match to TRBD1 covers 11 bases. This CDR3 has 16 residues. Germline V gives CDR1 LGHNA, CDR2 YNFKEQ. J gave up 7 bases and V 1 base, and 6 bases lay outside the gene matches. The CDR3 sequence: CASSQAGTGGVNEQFF. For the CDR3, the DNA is TGTGCCAGCAGCCAAGCCGGGACAGGGGGTGTGAATGAGCAGTTCTTC.

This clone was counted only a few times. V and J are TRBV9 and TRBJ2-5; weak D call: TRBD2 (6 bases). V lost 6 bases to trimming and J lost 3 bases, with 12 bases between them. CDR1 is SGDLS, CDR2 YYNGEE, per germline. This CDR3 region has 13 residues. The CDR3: CASTGAQKETQYF. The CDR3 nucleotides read TGTGCCAGCACGGGAGCGCAGAAAGAGACCCAGTACTTC. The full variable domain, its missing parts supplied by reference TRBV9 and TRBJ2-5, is DSGVTQTPKHLITATGQRVTLRCSPRSGDLSVYWYQQSLDQGLQFLIQYYNGEERAKGNILERFSAQQFPDLHSELNLSSLELGDSALYFCASTGAQKETQYFGPGTRLLVL.

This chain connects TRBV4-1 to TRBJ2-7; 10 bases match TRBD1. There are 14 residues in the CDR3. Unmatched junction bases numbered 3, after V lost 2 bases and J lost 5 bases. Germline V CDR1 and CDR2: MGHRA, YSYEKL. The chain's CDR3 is CASSQYDRGHEQYF. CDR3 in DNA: TGCGCCAGCAGCCAATACGACAGGGGGCACGAGCAGTACTTC.

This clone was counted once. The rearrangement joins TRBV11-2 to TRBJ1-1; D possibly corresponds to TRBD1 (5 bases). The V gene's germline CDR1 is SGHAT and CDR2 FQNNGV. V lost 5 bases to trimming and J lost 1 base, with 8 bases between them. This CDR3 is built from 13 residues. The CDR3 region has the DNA TGTGCCAGCAGCATTACAGGGAACACTGAAGCTTTCTTT. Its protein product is CASSITGNTEAFF.

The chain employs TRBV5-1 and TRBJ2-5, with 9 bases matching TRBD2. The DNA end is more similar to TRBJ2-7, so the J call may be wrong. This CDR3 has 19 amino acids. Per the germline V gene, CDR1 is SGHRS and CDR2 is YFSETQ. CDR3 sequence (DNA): TGCGCCAGCAGCTTGAATAAGGGCCTAGCGGGGACTTCCAATTACGAGCAGTACTTC. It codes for CASSLNKGLAGTSNYEQYF.

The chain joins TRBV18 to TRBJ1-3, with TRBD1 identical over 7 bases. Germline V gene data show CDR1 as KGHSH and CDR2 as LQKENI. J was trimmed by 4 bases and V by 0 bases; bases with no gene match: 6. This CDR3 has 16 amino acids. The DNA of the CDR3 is TGTGCCAGCTCACCACCCGGGACAGTGATCGGAAACACCATATATTTT. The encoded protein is CASSPPGTVIGNTIYF.

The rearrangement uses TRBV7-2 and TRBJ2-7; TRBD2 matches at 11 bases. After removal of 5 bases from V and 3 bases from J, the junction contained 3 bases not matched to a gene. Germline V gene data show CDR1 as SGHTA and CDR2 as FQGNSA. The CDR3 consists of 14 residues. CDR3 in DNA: TGTGCCAGCAGCCCGGGACTAGCGGTCTACGAGCAGTACTTC. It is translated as CASSPGLAVYEQYF.

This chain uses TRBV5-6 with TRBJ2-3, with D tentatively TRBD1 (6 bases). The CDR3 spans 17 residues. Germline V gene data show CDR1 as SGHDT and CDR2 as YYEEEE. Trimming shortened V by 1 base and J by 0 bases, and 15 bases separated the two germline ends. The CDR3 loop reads CASSLLGQSTSTDTQYF. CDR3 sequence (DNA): TGTGCCAGCAGCTTGCTTGGACAGTCTACTAGCACAGATACGCAGTATTTT. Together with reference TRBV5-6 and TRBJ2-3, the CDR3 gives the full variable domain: DAGVTQSPTHLIKTRGQQVTLRCSPKSGHDTVSWYQQALGQGPQFIFQYYEEEERQRGNFPDRFSGHQFPNYSSELNVNALLLGDSALYLCASSLLGQSTSTDTQYFGPGTRLTVL.